The 32 T cell receptor beta chains below come from one sample, sequenced in a study of blood T cell repertoires in COVID-19. Clones were sequenced by immunoSEQ multiplex PCR, and TCRdb holds only the in-frame ones, with some missing. The profile shows around 290,000 clones, roughly 88% of them singletons. The sequenced material came from PBMCs or T cells enriched from blood (not recorded which). These receptors were taken from a woman in her 30s who had recovered from COVID-19.

V gene TRBV5-1 combines with J gene TRBJ1-1; 8 bases line up with TRBD1. Trimming removed 4 bases from V and 4 bases from J; junction bases left unmatched: 6. The CDR3 contains 14 residues. Germline CDR1 reads SGHRS; CDR2 reads YFSETQ. The CDR3, as DNA: TGCGCCAGCAGCCCGGGCACAGGGGGCACTGAAGCTTTCTTT. This gives the protein CASSPGTGGTEAFF.

The chain employs TRBV27 and TRBJ1-6, with no clear D. The CDR3 loop spans 14 amino acids. CDR1 MNHEY and CDR2 SMNVEV come from the germline V gene (reference sequence). V was trimmed by 3 bases and J by 9 bases, leaving 12 bases between them. In DNA form, the CDR3 reads TGTGCCAGCAGTTTCTTGGAGGTATCTTCACCCCTCCACTTT. Protein product: CASSFLEVSSPLHF.

The chain joins TRBV27 to TRBJ2-7, with TRBD1 matching 11 bases. Trimming removed 5 bases from V and 3 bases from J; junction bases left unmatched: 6. The CDR3 loop spans 15 amino acids. Germline CDR1 and CDR2: MNHEY and SMNVEV (reference sequence). CDR3 loop: CASSPGQGANYEQYF. DNA for the CDR3: TGTGCCAGCAGTCCCGGACAGGGGGCGAACTACGAGCAGTACTTC.

Here the CDR3 DNA reads TGTGCCAGTAGTATAGGTGAGGGAGGATCCTACAATGAGCAGTTCTTC. Protein sequence: CASSIGEGGSYNEQFF. V gene TRBV19 combines with J gene TRBJ2-1; maybe TRBD2 (6 bases). In germline, CDR1 is LNHDA, CDR2 SQIVND (reference sequence). The V and J ends lost 1 base and 1 base respectively, with 11 bases between them. The CDR3 has 16 residues. Full variable domain (outside the CDR3, taken from reference TRBV19 and TRBJ2-1): DGGITQSPKYLFRKEGQNVTLSCEQNLNHDAMYWYRQDPGQGLRLIYYSQIVNDFQKGDIAEGYSVSREKKESFPLTVTSAQKNPTAFYLCASSIGEGGSYNEQFFGPGTRLTVL.

This chain connects TRBV2 to TRBJ1-2; 8 bases align to TRBD1. CDR1 is SNHLY, CDR2 FYNNEI, per germline. This CDR3 contains 13 residues. V lost 6 bases and J lost 4; bases outside the gene matches: 4. CDR3 sequence (DNA): TGTGCCAGCAGGACAGGGGCGATCTATGGCTACACCTTC. Translated: CASRTGAIYGYTF.

The rearrangement joins TRBV29-1 to TRBJ1-1; the match to TRBD1 covers 8 bases. Germline V lookup: CDR1 SQVTM, CDR2 ANQGSEA. This CDR3 is built from 14 residues. J lost 1 base, V lost 6 bases, and 7 bases had no gene match. CDR3 residues: CSVGLQGANTEAFF. The CDR3 DNA follows: TGCAGCGTGGGGCTTCAGGGGGCGAACACTGAAGCTTTCTTT. Supplemented by reference TRBV29-1 and TRBJ1-1, the full variable domain reads SAVISQKPSRDICQRGTSLTIQCQVDSQVTMMFWYRQQPGQSLTLIATANQGSEATYESGFVIDKFPISRPNLTFSTLTVSNMSPEDSSIYLCSVGLQGANTEAFFGQGTRLTVV.

V is TRBV28 and J is TRBJ1-1, with 8 nucleotides matching TRBD1. The V segment lost 6 bases and the J segment 4 bases; nucleotides outside the gene matches: 13. CDR1 is MDHEN and CDR2 is SYDVKM in the germline V gene. The CDR3 is made up of 16 amino acids. CDR3 amino acids: CASRPQRGQGGTEAFF. The CDR3 nucleotides read TGTGCCAGCAGACCGCAAAGAGGACAGGGTGGCACTGAAGCTTTCTTT.

The chain links TRBV7-8 to TRBJ2-1; tentative D call: TRBD2 (6 bases). CDR1 and CDR2 (germline): SGHVS, FQNEAQ. This CDR3 comprises 16 residues. Trimming removed 3 bases at V and 2 bases at J, with 14 bases between. CDR3 DNA sequence: TGTGCCAGCAGCTTCCGGCGGGGCGCACCCTACAATGAGCAGTTCTTC. Its protein is CASSFRRGAPYNEQFF.

This clone was counted once. The V call is TRBV6-1, the J call TRBJ1-6; D call uncertain. The CDR3 has 16 amino acids. Germline lookup yields CDR1 MNHNS and CDR2 SASEGT. Trimming took off 1 base at V and 0 bases at J, with 7 bases between the two ends. CDR3 in amino acids: CASSEGGSSYNSPLHF. DNA for the CDR3: TGTGCCAGCAGTGAAGGAGGGAGCTCCTATAATTCACCCCTCCACTTT.

DNA of the CDR3: TGCGCCAGCAGCCAAGTCCCCGTTAGCTCCTACGAGCAGTACTTC. Translated: CASSQVPVSSYEQYF. The chain is built from TRBV4-1 and TRBJ2-7, with D uncertain. The CDR3 consists of 15 residues. Per the germline V gene, CDR1 is MGHRA and CDR2 is YSYEKL. Trimming pared 1 base from V and 0 bases from J, leaving 10 bases between.

V and J are TRBV11-3 and TRBJ2-3; D remains ambiguous. Germline assignment: CDR1 SGHNT and CDR2 YENEEA. The CDR3 totals 14 residues. Trimming took 4 bases from V and 5 from J, leaving 13 bases between them. The CDR3 is CASSSGPAQDTQYF. As DNA, the CDR3 is TGTGCCAGCAGCTCGGGTCCGGCCCAAGATACGCAGTATTTT.

The chain uses TRBV12-3 or TRBV12-4 and TRBJ2-1, with D possibly being TRBD1 (5 bases). The CDR3 is 13 residues long. Trimming left V 10 bases short and J 4 bases short, with 14 bases between. The chain's CDR3 is CATRLPGYNEQFF. Here the CDR3 DNA reads TGTGCCACCCGGCTCCCAGGGTACAATGAGCAGTTCTTC.

The V and J genes are TRBV28 and TRBJ1-2, with 11 bases lining up with TRBD1. Germline V gene sequence: CDR1 MDHEN, CDR2 SYDVKM. This CDR3 comprises 15 residues. J was trimmed by 8 bases and V by 2 bases; bases with no gene match: 7. CDR3 nucleotides: TGTGCCAGCAGTTTACTTGGGACAGGGGGAGGAGGCTACACCTTC. This translates into CASSLLGTGGGGYTF.

The chain couples TRBV5-1 to TRBJ2-3, with 10 bases aligning to TRBD2. The V gene's germline CDR1 is SGHRS and CDR2 YFSETQ. Trimming at V came to 2 bases and at J to 2 bases, leaving 11 bases not matched to a gene. This CDR3 is 18 amino acids long. The DNA for the CDR3 is TGCGCCAGCAGCTTATGGACTAGCGGAACCTCGTACACAGATACGCAGTATTTT. This sequence encodes CASSLWTSGTSYTDTQYF.

The chain joins TRBV28 to TRBJ2-3; D possibly corresponds to TRBD1 (6 bases). The CDR3 spans 15 residues. V dropped 5 bases and J dropped 0 bases, with 12 bases sitting between them. Per the germline V gene, CDR1 is MDHEN and CDR2 is SYDVKM. The CDR3 DNA reads as TGTGCCAGCAGTGCCTACAGGGTTAGCACAGATACGCAGTATTTT. It translates to CASSAYRVSTDTQYF.

The rearrangement joins TRBV27 to TRBJ1-2; TRBD1 matches 9 bases. With 2 bases clipped from V and 10 bases from J, the junction kept 11 bases outside the gene matches. The CDR3 contains 15 residues. Germline CDR1 reads MNHEY; CDR2 reads SMNVEV (reference sequence). CDR3 DNA sequence: TGTGCCAGCAGTTTAGTAGGGACAGGGACTTGGATCTACACCTTC. This translates into CASSLVGTGTWIYTF.

This clone was picked up one time. The chain is built from TRBV5-1 and TRBJ1-3; tentative D call: TRBD1 (5 bases). CDR3 length: 15 amino acids. V was cut by 4 bases and J by 1 base, with 12 bases left in between. Germline V lookup: CDR1 SGHRS, CDR2 YFSETQ. The CDR3 here is CASSISRASGNTIYF. CDR3 bases: TGCGCCAGCAGCATTAGCAGGGCGTCTGGAAACACCATATATTTT.

This chain links TRBV27 with TRBJ1-1; weak D call: TRBD1 (6 bases). V was trimmed by 2 bases and J by 2 bases, leaving 12 bases between them. The V gene's germline CDR1 is MNHEY and CDR2 SMNVEV (reference sequence). There are 15 residues in the CDR3. The CDR3 sequence: CASSLRTGRNTEAFF. For the CDR3, the DNA is TGTGCCAGCAGTTTACGTACAGGGCGTAACACTGAAGCTTTCTTT.

The V call is TRBV11-2, the J call TRBJ1-5, with D possibly TRBD1 on 6 matching bases. Germline CDR1 is SGHAT and CDR2 is FQNNGV. CDR3 size: 15 residues. Trimming took off 2 bases at V and 3 bases at J, with 11 bases between the two ends. The CDR3 is CASSLTGQNNQPQHF. The CDR3 nucleotides read TGTGCCAGCAGCTTAACCGGACAGAACAATCAGCCCCAGCATTTT. Filled out from reference TRBV11-2 and TRBJ1-5, the complete variable domain reads EAGVAQSPRYKIIEKRQSVAFWCNPISGHATLYWYQQILGQGPKLLIQFQNNGVVDDSQLPKDRFSAERLKGVDSTLKIQPAKLEDSAVYLCASSLTGQNNQPQHFGDGTRLSIL.

The chain joins TRBV5-1 to TRBJ2-2, with TRBD2 matching over 7 bases. V lost 5 bases and J lost 3; bases outside the gene matches: 13. CDR3 size: 17 residues. The germline V gene encodes CDR1 SGHRS and CDR2 YFSETQ. CDR3 nucleotide sequence: TGCGCCAGCAGTCAAGGCGGGGGAGGGGCGTACACCGGGGAGCTGTTTTTT. Translated: CASSQGGGGAYTGELFF.

The V call is TRBV18, the J call TRBJ1-3; no definite D call. Germline V CDR1 and CDR2: KGHSH, LQKENI. The CDR3 has 15 amino acids. Deletions cut 2 bases from V and 2 bases from J, with 10 bases between. CDR3 amino acids: CASSPLPGTGNTIYF. The CDR3 nucleotides are TGTGCCAGCTCACCATTGCCAGGTACTGGAAACACCATATATTTT.

The chain couples TRBV3-1 (or the pseudogene TRBV3-2) to TRBJ2-3; TRBD2 matches at 8 bases. Germline values: CDR1 LGHDT, CDR2 YNNKEL (reference sequence). The trim removed 5 bases at V and 1 base at J, leaving 5 bases unmatched. The CDR3 covers 15 residues. CDR3 bases: TGTGCCAGCAGCTACCCCGGGGGGGGCACAGATACGCAGTATTTT. This translates into CASSYPGGGTDTQYF.

This clone has a single count. The genes are TRBV5-1 and TRBJ1-4, with TRBD1 as a possible D gene (5 bases). The V end lost 0 bases, the J end lost 5 bases, and 11 bases lay between the germline ends. CDR3 size: 15 residues. Germline V gene data show CDR1 as SGHRS and CDR2 as YFSETQ. The CDR3 DNA reads TGCGCCAGCAGCTTGGCTGGGGCCTTGAATGAAAAACTGTTTTTT. Residues: CASSLAGALNEKLFF.

This chain connects TRBV4-2 to TRBJ1-2; D is perhaps TRBD1 (6 bases). V gave up 0 bases and J gave up 5 bases, with 13 bases separating them. CDR3 length equals 15 residues. Germline V gene lookup returns CDR1 LGHNA and CDR2 YNFKEQ. DNA of the CDR3: TGTGCCAGCAGCCAAGATCGACAGGAACGGTATGGCTACACCTTC. Protein product: CASSQDRQERYGYTF.

The rearrangement links TRBV19 to TRBJ2-2; TRBD1 matches at 9 bases. Germline V lookup: CDR1 LNHDA, CDR2 SQIVND (reference sequence). With 1 base clipped from V and 4 bases from J, the junction kept 7 bases outside the gene matches. The CDR3 covers 17 residues. The CDR3 nucleotides read TGTGCCAGTAGTATAGGCCCGGGACAGGGCGGCACCGGGGAGCTGTTTTTT. Translation: CASSIGPGQGGTGELFF.

This chain links TRBV3-1 (or the pseudogene TRBV3-2) with TRBJ2-6; 8 bases map to TRBD1. The CDR3 loop spans 21 amino acids. The germline V gene has CDR1 LGHDT and CDR2 YNNKEL (reference sequence). V was pared by 1 base and J by 0 bases, with 14 bases of the junction left unmatched. The CDR3 sequence is CASSQAVGRTGTHSGANVLTF. CDR3 DNA sequence: TGTGCCAGCAGCCAAGCCGTCGGTCGGACAGGGACGCACTCTGGGGCCAACGTCCTGACTTTC.

This clone showed up just once. V gene TRBV29-1 combines with J gene TRBJ1-2, with D possibly matching TRBD1 (5 bases). Trimming pared 4 bases from V and 4 bases from J, leaving 10 bases between. Germline-derived CDR1 and CDR2 are SQVTM and ANQGSEA. The CDR3 runs 12 residues. CDR3 region: CSVGQTVYGYTF. In nucleotides, the CDR3 is TGCAGCGTTGGGCAGACAGTCTATGGCTACACCTTC. Drawing the rest from reference TRBV29-1 and TRBJ1-2, the complete variable domain is SAVISQKPSRDICQRGTSLTIQCQVDSQVTMMFWYRQQPGQSLTLIATANQGSEATYESGFVIDKFPISRPNLTFSTLTVSNMSPEDSSIYLCSVGQTVYGYTFGSGTRLTVV.

This clone was picked up a small number of times. The CDR3, as DNA: TGCGCCAGCAGTCCCACGGACAGGGGGTCTGGGGCCAACGTCCTGACTTTC. It encodes CASSPTDRGSGANVLTF. The J gene is TRBJ2-6, the V gene TRBV4-1; 10 positions match TRBD1. CDR3 length: 17 amino acids. The germline gives CDR1 MGHRA, CDR2 YSYEKL. Unmatched junction bases numbered 6, after V lost 6 bases and J lost 1 base.

This sequence joins TRBV7-9 and TRBJ1-2; D unresolved. Germline CDR1 and CDR2: SEHNR and FQNEAQ (reference sequence). The germline V and J ends were trimmed by 2 bases and 6 bases, with 10 bases remaining between them. The CDR3 totals 13 residues. The CDR3 reads CASSLTGRDGYTF. CDR3 nucleotides: TGTGCCAGCAGCTTAACTGGTCGGGATGGCTACACCTTC.

This rearrangement joins TRBV7-6 to TRBJ1-3; D is ambiguous. Deletions cut 0 bases from V and 3 bases from J, with 12 bases between. CDR1 is SGHVS, CDR2 FNYEAQ, per germline. The CDR3 covers 16 residues. The CDR3 DNA sequence: TGTGCCAGCAGCTTAGCATCCGGGTTGGGTGGAAACACCATATATTTT. It specifies CASSLASGLGGNTIYF. Variable domain in full (rest from reference TRBV7-6 and TRBJ1-3): GAGVSQSPRYKVTKRGQDVALRCDPISGHVSLYWYRQALGQGPEFLTYFNYEAQQDKSGLPNDRFSAERPEGSISTLTIQRTEQRDSAMYRCASSLASGLGGNTIYFGEGSWLTVV.

The chain employs TRBV29-1 and TRBJ1-2, with 9 bases that match TRBD1. Germline CDR1 reads SQVTM; CDR2 reads ANQGSEA. CDR3 size: 12 residues. The V and J ends lost 7 bases and 7 bases, in that order; junction bases with no gene match: 7. The CDR3 loop is CSETGGLSGYTF. CDR3 bases: TGCAGCGAAACAGGGGGCTTAAGTGGCTACACCTTC.

The genes are TRBV7-9 and TRBJ2-1; TRBD2 matches 7 bases. The CDR3 totals 14 residues. Germline CDR1 and CDR2: SEHNR and FQNEAQ (reference sequence). J was trimmed by 11 bases and V by 2 bases; bases with no gene match: 9. The CDR3 loop reads CASSLLAATMKQFF. The CDR3 nucleotides are TGTGCCAGCAGCTTACTAGCGGCTACAATGAAGCAGTTCTTC.